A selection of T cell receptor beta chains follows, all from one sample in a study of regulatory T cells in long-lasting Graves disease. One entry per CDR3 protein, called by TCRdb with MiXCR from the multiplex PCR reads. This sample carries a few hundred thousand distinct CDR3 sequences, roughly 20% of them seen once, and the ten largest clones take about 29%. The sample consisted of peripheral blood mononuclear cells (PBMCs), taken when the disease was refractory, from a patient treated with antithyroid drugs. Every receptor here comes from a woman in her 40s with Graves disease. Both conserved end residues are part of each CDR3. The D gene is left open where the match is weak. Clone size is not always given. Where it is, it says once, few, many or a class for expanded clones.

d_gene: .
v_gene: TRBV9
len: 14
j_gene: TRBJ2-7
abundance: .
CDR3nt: TGTGCCAGCAGCCAAGAAGAAGGTTACTACGAGCAGTACTTC
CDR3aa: CASSQEEGYYEQYF

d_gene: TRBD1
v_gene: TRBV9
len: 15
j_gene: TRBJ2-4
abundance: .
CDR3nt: TGTGCCAGCAGCGTTTGGGGGACAGGGCCCAACATTCAGTACTTC
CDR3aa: CASSVWGTGPNIQYF

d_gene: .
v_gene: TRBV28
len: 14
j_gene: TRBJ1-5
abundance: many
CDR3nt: TGTGCCAGCAGATCAGTCTATAGCAATCAGCCCCAGCATTTT
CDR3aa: CASRSVYSNQPQHF

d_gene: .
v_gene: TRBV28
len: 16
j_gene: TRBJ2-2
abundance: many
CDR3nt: TGTGCCAGCAGTCCGACCCAGCCAGGGATCACCGGGGAGCTGTTTTTT
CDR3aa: CASSPTQPGITGELFF

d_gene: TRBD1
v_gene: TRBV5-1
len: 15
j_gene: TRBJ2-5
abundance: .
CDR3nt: TGCGCCAGCAGCCGAACGGGACAGTTTCAAGAGACCCAGTACTTC
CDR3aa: CASSRTGQFQETQYF

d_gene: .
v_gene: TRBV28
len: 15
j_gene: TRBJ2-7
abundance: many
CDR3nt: TGTGCCAGCAGTGCCGGGGGACCCCTCTCCTACGAGCAGTACTTC
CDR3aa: CASSAGGPLSYEQYF

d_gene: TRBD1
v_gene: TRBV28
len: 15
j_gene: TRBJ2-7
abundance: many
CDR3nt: TGTGCCAGCATTCTGGGGGGACAGGGATTCCCCGAGCAGTACTTC
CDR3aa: CASILGGQGFPEQYF

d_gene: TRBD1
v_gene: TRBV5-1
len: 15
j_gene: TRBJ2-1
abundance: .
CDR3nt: TGCGCCAGCAGCTTGGAACAGGGGGGTTACAATGAGCAGTTCTTC
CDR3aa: CASSLEQGGYNEQFF

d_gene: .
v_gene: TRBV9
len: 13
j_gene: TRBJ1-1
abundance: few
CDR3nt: TGTGCCAGCAGCGTAAGTATGGGCACAGAAGCTTTCTTT
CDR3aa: CASSVSMGTEAFF

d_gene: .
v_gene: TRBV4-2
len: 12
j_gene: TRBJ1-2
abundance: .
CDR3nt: TGTGCCAGCAGCCAAGAATTCGGCGGCTACACCTTC
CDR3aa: CASSQEFGGYTF

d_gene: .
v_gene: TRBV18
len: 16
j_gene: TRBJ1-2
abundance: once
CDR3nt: TGTGCCAGCTCACCGGGGGGACACTTTCCTAACTATGGCTACACCTTC
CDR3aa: CASSPGGHFPNYGYTF

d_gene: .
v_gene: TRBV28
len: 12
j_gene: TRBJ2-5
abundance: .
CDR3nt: TGTGCCAGCAGCCCCGACAGGCGGGCCCAGTACTTC
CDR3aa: CASSPDRRAQYF

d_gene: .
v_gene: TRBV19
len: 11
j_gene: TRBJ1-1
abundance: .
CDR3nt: TGTGCCAGTAGTACCGGACGGACGGGGATCTTT
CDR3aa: CASSTGRTGIF

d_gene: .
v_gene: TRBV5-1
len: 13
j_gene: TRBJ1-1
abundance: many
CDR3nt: TGCGCCAGCAGCCCCCCTTGGGGCACTGAAGCTTTCTTT
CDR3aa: CASSPPWGTEAFF

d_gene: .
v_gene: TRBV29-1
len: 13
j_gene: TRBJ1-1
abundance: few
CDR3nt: TGCAGCGTTGCTGGACAGATGAACACTGAAGCTTTCTTT
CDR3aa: CSVAGQMNTEAFF

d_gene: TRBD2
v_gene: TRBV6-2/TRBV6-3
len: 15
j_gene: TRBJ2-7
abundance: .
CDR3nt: TGTGCCAGCAGTTACCATAGGGCTAGCGGTTACGAGCAGTACTTC
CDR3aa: CASSYHRASGYEQYF

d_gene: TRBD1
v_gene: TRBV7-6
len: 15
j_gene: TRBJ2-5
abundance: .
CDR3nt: TGTGCCAGCAGCTCACAGGGGATGCTGTCAGAGACCCAGTACTTC
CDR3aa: CASSSQGMLSETQYF

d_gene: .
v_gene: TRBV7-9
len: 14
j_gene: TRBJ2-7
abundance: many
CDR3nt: TGTGCCAGCAGCTCATACCCGAGCTCCTACGAGCAGTACTTC
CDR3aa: CASSSYPSSYEQYF

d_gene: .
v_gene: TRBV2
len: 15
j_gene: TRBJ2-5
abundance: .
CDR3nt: TGTGCCAGCAGTGAAGTGGCGGGAAACCAAGAGACCCAGTACTTC
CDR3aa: CASSEVAGNQETQYF

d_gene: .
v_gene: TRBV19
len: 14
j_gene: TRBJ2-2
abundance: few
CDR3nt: TGTGCCAGTAGTATTAATGGGGTATCCGGGGAGCTGTTTTTT
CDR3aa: CASSINGVSGELFF

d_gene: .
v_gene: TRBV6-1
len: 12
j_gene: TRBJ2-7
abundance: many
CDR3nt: TGTGCCAGCAAGCCACTCTCCTACGAGCAGTACTTC
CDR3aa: CASKPLSYEQYF

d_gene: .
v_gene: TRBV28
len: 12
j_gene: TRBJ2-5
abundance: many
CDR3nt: TGTGCCTCCGGGAGTGGACAAGAGACCCAGTACTTC
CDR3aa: CASGSGQETQYF

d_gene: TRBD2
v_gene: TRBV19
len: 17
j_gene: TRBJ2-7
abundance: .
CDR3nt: TGTGCCAGTAGTATAAGTTGGCGGGAGTCCTTCTCCTACGAGCAGTACTTC
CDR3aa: CASSISWRESFSYEQYF

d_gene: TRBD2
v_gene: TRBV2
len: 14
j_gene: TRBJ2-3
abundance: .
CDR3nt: TGTGCCAGCTCCCAGCGGGAGAAAGCAGATACGCAGTATTTT
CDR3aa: CASSQREKADTQYF

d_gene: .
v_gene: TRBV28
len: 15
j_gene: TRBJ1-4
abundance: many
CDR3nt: TGTGCCAGCAGTACCGGGGGGGCAACTAATGAAAAACTGTTTTTT
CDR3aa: CASSTGGATNEKLFF

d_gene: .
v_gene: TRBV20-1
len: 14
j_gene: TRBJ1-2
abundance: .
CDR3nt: TGCAGTGCTCCCTCCAGGGTGCGGAACTATGGCTACACCTTC
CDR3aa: CSAPSRVRNYGYTF

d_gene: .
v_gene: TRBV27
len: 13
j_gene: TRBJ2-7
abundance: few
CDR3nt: TGTGCCAGCAGTTTATCTCCGGGGAGCGAGCAGTACTTC
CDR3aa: CASSLSPGSEQYF

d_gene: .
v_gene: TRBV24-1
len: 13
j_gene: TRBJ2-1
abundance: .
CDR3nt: TGTGCCATCTCATACGGGCAGAACAATGAGCAGTTCTTC
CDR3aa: CAISYGQNNEQFF

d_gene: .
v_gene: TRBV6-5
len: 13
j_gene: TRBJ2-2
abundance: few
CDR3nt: TGTGCCAGCAGTTACCAGCGAGCCGGGGAGCTGTTTTTT
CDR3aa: CASSYQRAGELFF

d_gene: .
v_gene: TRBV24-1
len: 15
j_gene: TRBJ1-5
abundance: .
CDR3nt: TGTGCCACCAGTGACGGGAAAAGGGGCAATCAGCCCCAGCATTTT
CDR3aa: CATSDGKRGNQPQHF

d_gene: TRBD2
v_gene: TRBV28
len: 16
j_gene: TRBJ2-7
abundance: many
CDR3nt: TGTGCCAGCAGTTTTTATCTAGCGGGAGTGATCTACGAGCAGTACTTC
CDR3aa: CASSFYLAGVIYEQYF

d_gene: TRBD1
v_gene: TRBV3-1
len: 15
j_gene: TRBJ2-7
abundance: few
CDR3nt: TGTGCCAGCAGCCAGGGTACAGGGGTTCAAAGCGAGCAGTACTTC
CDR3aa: CASSQGTGVQSEQYF

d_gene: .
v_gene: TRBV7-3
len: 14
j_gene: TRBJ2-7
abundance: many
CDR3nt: TGTGCCAGCAGCCCCTACCCGGGCTCCTACGAGCAGTACTTC
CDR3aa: CASSPYPGSYEQYF

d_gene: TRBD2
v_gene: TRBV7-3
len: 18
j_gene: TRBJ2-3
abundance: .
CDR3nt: TGTGCCAGCAGCTTCCGAAGGGGGCGGGAGGGAGACACAGATACGCAGTATTTT
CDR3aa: CASSFRRGREGDTDTQYF

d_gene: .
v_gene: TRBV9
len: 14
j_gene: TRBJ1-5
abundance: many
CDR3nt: TGTGCCAGCAACGAGGGGGGAAGCAATCAGCCCCAGCATTTT
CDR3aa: CASNEGGSNQPQHF

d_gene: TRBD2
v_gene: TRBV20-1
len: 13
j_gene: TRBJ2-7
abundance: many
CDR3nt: TGCAGTGCTAGAGGGACTAGCGGGTACGAGCAGTACTTC
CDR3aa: CSARGTSGYEQYF